This is a list of T cell receptor beta chains from one sample in a study of T cell responses to AZD1222 COVID-19 vaccine. Sequencing was performed with immunoSEQ multiplex PCR; in TCRdb, only in-frame clones are kept and a portion is missing. The sample has approximately 270,000 clones, 85% to 95% seen once. The source material was peripheral blood, sampled 28 days after the second AZD1222 dose. These receptors were collected from an adult who received the AZD1222 COVID-19 vaccine. CDR3s include the opening cysteine and the closing phenylalanine or tryptophan. A D gene is named only where the DNA matches it firmly. Clone size, where shown, is once, few, many, or a class for clones that have expanded.

abundance,v_gene,d_gene,j_gene,CDR3nt,CDR3aa
.,TRBV28,.,TRBJ1-4,TGTGCCAGCAGTGTGGGCAGTCAGAATGAAAAACTGTTTTTT,CASSVGSQNEKLFF
.,TRBV19,TRBD1,TRBJ1-1,TGTGCCAGTAGTTGGGGTGACAGGGGTTTAACTGAAGCTTTCTTT,CASSWGDRGLTEAFF
.,TRBV4-2,.,TRBJ1-1,TGTGCCAGCAGGGTTGGGGGCAAGGCTACAGGGGAAGCTTTCTTT,CASRVGGKATGEAFF
.,TRBV19,.,TRBJ1-3,TGTGCCAGTAGTATTCATTCCTCTGGAAACACCATATATTTT,CASSIHSSGNTIYF
.,TRBV19,.,TRBJ1-4,TGTGCCAGTAGTCCAACTGAGGGGGGTCCAACTAATGAAAAACTGTTTTTT,CASSPTEGGPTNEKLFF
few,TRBV5-1,TRBD1,TRBJ2-1,TGCGCCAGCAGCTTGGGGGACAGGGGGCGAGAGAAGTTCTTC,CASSLGDRGREKFF
.,TRBV29-1,.,TRBJ1-2,TGCAGCGTTGAATTCCCTAGTCCAGGGGTAAGAGGCTACACCTTC,CSVEFPSPGVRGYTF
.,TRBV10-3,.,TRBJ1-4,TGTGCCATCAGTGACCCGGCGGAGGGCCCTAATGAAAAACTGTTTTTT,CAISDPAEGPNEKLFF
.,TRBV5-8,.,TRBJ2-7,TGTGCCAGCAGCTTAGTCTACGAGCAGTACTTC,CASSLVYEQYF
.,TRBV18,TRBD2,TRBJ2-7,TGTGCCAGCTCGCGCAATATCCCCGGGACTAGCGGGGACTACGAGCAGTACTTC,CASSRNIPGTSGDYEQYF
.,TRBV19,TRBD1,TRBJ1-4,TGTGCCAGTAGTATAGATCCTGGACAGGGAAGTCGTGAAAAACTGTTTTTT,CASSIDPGQGSREKLFF
.,TRBV5-4,TRBD2,TRBJ2-1,TGTGCCAGCAGCCCCAGGACTAGCGGGAGTAGAGGTACCTACAATGAGCAGTTCTTC,CASSPRTSGSRGTYNEQFF
.,TRBV2,TRBD1,TRBJ2-7,TGTGCCAGCAGCCGGGACAGGGGATCCTACGAGCAGTACTTC,CASSRDRGSYEQYF
.,TRBV4-1,.,TRBJ1-4,TGCGCCAGCAGCCAAGAAGGTCAGGGCGGAGGTGAAAAACTGTTTTTT,CASSQEGQGGGEKLFF
.,TRBV25-1,TRBD1,TRBJ1-3,TGTGCCAGCAGTGAGGCAGGGGGCGGAAACACCATATATTTT,CASSEAGGGNTIYF
.,TRBV3-1/TRBV3-2,TRBD1,TRBJ2-5,TGTGCCAGCAGCCAAGATACGGCGACAGGGGGAGAGACCCAGTACTTC,CASSQDTATGGETQYF
few,TRBV15,TRBD1,TRBJ1-5,TGTGCCACCAGCTTATTCTCGGGACAGATCATCAATCAGCCCCAGCATTTT,CATSLFSGQIINQPQHF
.,TRBV6-2/TRBV6-3,TRBD1,TRBJ2-7,TGTGCCAGCAGCACTGGGACAGGGGGTGACGAGCAGTACTTC,CASSTGTGGDEQYF
.,TRBV5-4,.,TRBJ1-2,TGTGCCAGCAGCTTGGTCCCACAGGGTAACTTCTATGGCTACACCTTC,CASSLVPQGNFYGYTF
.,TRBV30,.,TRBJ1-2,TGTGCCTGGAGTATACGGTTTAACTATGGCTACACCTTC,CAWSIRFNYGYTF
.,TRBV7-2,TRBD2,TRBJ2-1,TGTGCCAGCAGCTGGACTAGCGGGAGACTTCTCAATGAGCAGTTCTTC,CASSWTSGRLLNEQFF
.,TRBV10-2,.,TRBJ1-1,TGCGCCAGCAGTGAATGGGGGGGGGCTTTCTTT,CASSEWGGAFF
.,TRBV9,TRBD2,TRBJ2-1,TGTGCCAGCGGGTCAGCGGGGTCCTACAATGAGCAGTTCTTC,CASGSAGSYNEQFF
.,TRBV18,TRBD2,TRBJ2-3,TGTGCCAGCTCCCCGCTAGCGGGGGCCCCAGATACGCAGTATTTT,CASSPLAGAPDTQYF
.,TRBV5-1,TRBD2,TRBJ2-3,TGCGCCAGCAGCCCGTCGGGCGGGGGGGGCACAGATACGCAGTATTTT,CASSPSGGGGTDTQYF
.,TRBV28,.,TRBJ2-1,TGTGCCAGCAGTTACGCGAGGGTTGAGCAGTTCTTC,CASSYARVEQFF
.,TRBV6-6,.,TRBJ1-2,TGTGCCAGCAGTTACATCGTAACGGAGGGCTACACCTTC,CASSYIVTEGYTF
.,TRBV7-3,.,TRBJ2-1,TGTGCCAGCAGCTTAACAGGGGGGAGCAATGAGCAGTTCTTC,CASSLTGGSNEQFF
.,TRBV11-2,.,TRBJ2-5,TGTGCCAGCAGCCCCCCGAACCCAGTAGGAGAGACCCAGTACTTC,CASSPPNPVGETQYF
.,TRBV11-2,.,TRBJ1-3,TGTGCCAGCAGCTTAGATGGGCAGGGTGCCTTTTGGAGGGCTGGAAACACCATATATTTT,CASSLDGQGAFWRAGNTIYF
.,TRBV28,.,TRBJ1-2,TGTGCCAGCAGTTTAGGAGCGGGGAGGATCGGCTACACCTTC,CASSLGAGRIGYTF
.,TRBV3-1/TRBV3-2,.,TRBJ1-1,TGTGCCAGCAGCCTCCCAGGGTCGGGCACTGAAGCTTTCTTT,CASSLPGSGTEAFF